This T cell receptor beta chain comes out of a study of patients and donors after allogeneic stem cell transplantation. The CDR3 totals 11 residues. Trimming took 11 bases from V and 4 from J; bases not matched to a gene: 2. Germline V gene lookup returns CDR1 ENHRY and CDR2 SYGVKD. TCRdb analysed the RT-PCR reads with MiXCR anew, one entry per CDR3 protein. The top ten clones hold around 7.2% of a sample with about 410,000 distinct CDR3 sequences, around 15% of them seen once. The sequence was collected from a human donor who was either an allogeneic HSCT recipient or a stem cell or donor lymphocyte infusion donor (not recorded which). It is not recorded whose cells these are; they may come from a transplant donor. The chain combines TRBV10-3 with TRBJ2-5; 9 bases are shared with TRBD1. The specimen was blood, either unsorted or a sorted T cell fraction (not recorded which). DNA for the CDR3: TGTGCCGGGGGACAGGGAGAGACCCAGTACTTC. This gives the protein CAGGQGETQYF.